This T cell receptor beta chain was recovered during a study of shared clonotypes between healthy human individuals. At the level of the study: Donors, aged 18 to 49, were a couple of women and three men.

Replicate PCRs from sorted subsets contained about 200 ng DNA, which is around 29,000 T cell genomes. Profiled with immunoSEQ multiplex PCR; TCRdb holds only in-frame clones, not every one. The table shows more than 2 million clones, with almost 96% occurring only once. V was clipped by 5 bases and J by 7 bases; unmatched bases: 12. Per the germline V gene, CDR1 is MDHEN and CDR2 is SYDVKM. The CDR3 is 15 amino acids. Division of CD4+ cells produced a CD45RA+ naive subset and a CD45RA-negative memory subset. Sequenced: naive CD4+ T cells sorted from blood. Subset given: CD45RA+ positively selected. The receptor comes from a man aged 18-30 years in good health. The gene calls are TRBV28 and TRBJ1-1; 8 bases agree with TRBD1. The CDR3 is CASSHSGTGGNEAFF. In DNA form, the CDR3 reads TGTGCCAGCAGTCATTCCGGGACAGGAGGTAATGAAGCTTTCTTT.